These 14 T cell receptor beta chains came from one sample sequenced in a study of persistence of HIV-infected CD4 T cells. Cells were stimulated with CMV-infected fibroblast lysates at about 9.4 ug/mL. CD4+ T cells upregulating both CD40 ligand and CD69 were sorted as responding cells. Sequencing used immunoSEQ version 4 in survey mode. The protocol was immunoSEQ multiplex PCR, while the TCRdb copy is restricted to in-frame clones and leaves out a portion. The sample carries about 20,000 clones, about four fifths recorded once. No cognate antigen is known for these TCRs. Sequencing used CD4+ T cells sorted from PBMCs after roughly 19-hour stimulation, obtained from a patient who received antiretroviral therapy. The receptor set was obtained from an adult man with HIV who was CMV-seropositive.

V gene TRBV7-9 combines with J gene TRBJ2-2; D uncertain. The germline CDR1 and CDR2 sequences are SEHNR and FQNEAQ (reference sequence). The CDR3 is 14 residues long. Trimming pared 6 bases from V and 5 bases from J, leaving 13 bases between. CDR3 residues: CASSSTLTTGELFF. The CDR3 DNA is TGTGCCAGCAGTTCGACCCTGACGACCGGGGAGCTGTTTTTT.

This clone occurred a few times. The V and J genes are TRBV19 and TRBJ1-2; D is unclear. The CDR3 is made up of 13 amino acids. Trimming took 8 bases from V and 4 from J, leaving 14 bases between them. CDR1 is LNHDA and CDR2 is SQIVND in the germline V gene (reference sequence). For the CDR3, the DNA is TGTGCCAGTGGTGAGGGAATAGGCTATGGCTACACCTTC. Its translation: CASGEGIGYGYTF. Using reference TRBV19 and TRBJ1-2 for the parts outside the CDR3, the full variable domain is DGGITQSPKYLFRKEGQNVTLSCEQNLNHDAMYWYRQDPGQGLRLIYYSQIVNDFQKGDIAEGYSVSREKKESFPLTVTSAQKNPTAFYLCASGEGIGYGYTFGSGTRLTVV.

The V gene is TRBV5-1, the J gene TRBJ2-2; D ambiguous. Germline-derived CDR1 and CDR2 are SGHRS and YFSETQ. The CDR3 runs to 17 residues. V gave up 3 bases and J gave up 7 bases, with 22 bases separating them. CDR3: CASSSSAGSPIRGELFF. DNA of the CDR3: TGCGCCAGCAGCTCTTCAGCCGGGTCGCCGATCCGCGGGGAGCTGTTTTTT.

Here the CDR3 reads CAWSEGGNQPQHF. The CDR3, as DNA: TGTGCCTGGAGTGAGGGGGGCAATCAGCCCCAGCATTTT. The V gene is TRBV30, the J gene TRBJ1-5; possibly TRBD1 for D (6 bases). This CDR3 has 13 residues. The ends were cut back, 1 base at V and 2 bases at J, with 6 bases in the middle. CDR1 and CDR2 from the germline V gene are GTSNPN and SVGIG (reference sequence).

This clone was observed a single time. V and J are TRBV18 and TRBJ1-1; 7 bases agree with TRBD1. Trimming took 3 bases from V and 0 from J; bases not matched to a gene: 7. Germline values: CDR1 KGHSH, CDR2 LQKENI. The CDR3 runs 16 residues. CDR3 loop: CASSPWTGPMNTEAFF. As DNA, the CDR3 is TGTGCCAGCTCACCTTGGACAGGTCCTATGAACACTGAAGCTTTCTTT.

This sequence joins TRBV6-4 and TRBJ1-3; maybe TRBD1 (6 bases). The CDR3 sequence is 13 residues long. The germline V gene has CDR1 MRHNA and CDR2 SNTAGT. V shed 6 bases and J shed 8 bases, with 14 bases lying between them. The CDR3 spells CASSGDKRDTIYF. CDR3 coding DNA: TGTGCCAGCAGCGGGGACAAGCGGGACACCATATATTTT.

V is TRBV3-1 (or the pseudogene TRBV3-2) and J is TRBJ1-4, with D perhaps matching TRBD1 (6 bases). The V end was cut by 0 bases, the J end by 7 bases, with 18 bases between. Germline assignment: CDR1 LGHDT and CDR2 YNNKEL (reference sequence). The CDR3 sequence is 17 residues long. The CDR3 loop is CASSQDTPGGLGEKLFF. Here the CDR3 DNA reads TGTGCCAGCAGCCAAGATACCCCTGGGGGGCTAGGTGAAAAACTGTTTTTT.

The chain couples TRBV2 to TRBJ1-2; D remains ambiguous. Germline V gene lookup returns CDR1 SNHLY and CDR2 FYNNEI. V shed 5 bases and J shed 7 bases, with 8 bases lying between them. The CDR3 covers 11 residues. The CDR3 loop is CASSREAGYTF. CDR3 DNA sequence: TGTGCCAGCAGTCGGGAGGCTGGCTACACCTTC.

The chain recombines TRBV6-5 with TRBJ1-5; tentatively, D is TRBD1 (5 bases). The germline CDR1 and CDR2 sequences are MNHEY and SVGAGI. The CDR3 length is 13 residues. V shed 10 bases and J shed 4 bases, with 14 bases lying between them. For the CDR3, the DNA is TGTGCCACCCTCCCCGGGGCTAATCAGCCCCAGCATTTT. Translation: CATLPGANQPQHF.

The genes are TRBV28 and TRBJ2-7; D is uncertain. This CDR3 has 11 residues. Trimming cost V 6 bases and J 2 bases, with 5 bases left between them. In germline, CDR1 is MDHEN, CDR2 SYDVKM. This chain's CDR3 is CASSETYEQYF. The CDR3 coding sequence is TGTGCCAGCAGCGAGACCTACGAGCAGTACTTC.

The chain joins TRBV18 to TRBJ1-1; tentative D call: TRBD1 (6 bases). The CDR3 consists of 13 residues. CDR1 is KGHSH and CDR2 is LQKENI in the germline V gene. V shed 8 bases and J shed 4 bases, with 14 bases lying between them. The CDR3 loop is CASTGQFGTEAFF. Written as DNA, the CDR3 is TGTGCCAGCACCGGACAGTTCGGCACTGAAGCTTTCTTT.

V gene TRBV28 combines with J gene TRBJ2-4; 9 bases map to TRBD1. The J segment lost 0 bases and the V segment lost 5 bases, leaving 8 bases of the junction unmatched. This CDR3 region has 17 residues. Looked up from germline, CDR1 is MDHEN and CDR2 is SYDVKM. In DNA form, the CDR3 reads TGTGCCAGCAGTACCTATACAGGGGGCCTAGCCAAAAACATTCAGTACTTC. The encoded protein is CASSTYTGGLAKNIQYF.

This clone came up once. The V gene is TRBV27, the J gene TRBJ2-1, with 8 positions matching TRBD1. The CDR3 extends over 15 amino acids. Germline lookup yields CDR1 MNHEY and CDR2 SMNVEV (reference sequence). V shed 6 bases and J 4 bases; nucleotides not matched to a gene: 8. The CDR3 DNA follows: TGTGCCAGCAGCCTCCCCGGACAGGGATACAATGAGCAGTTCTTC. It yields the protein CASSLPGQGYNEQFF.

This clone was detected only once. The V and J genes are TRBV28 and TRBJ2-3; 7 bases agree with TRBD2. Germline V gene lookup returns CDR1 MDHEN and CDR2 SYDVKM. The trim removed 11 bases at V and 4 bases at J, leaving 15 bases unmatched. This CDR3 is built from 15 residues. Written as DNA, the CDR3 is TGTGCCTCCCCCCCTGGGACTACCCGACCAGATACGCAGTATTTT. Translated: CASPPGTTRPDTQYF.